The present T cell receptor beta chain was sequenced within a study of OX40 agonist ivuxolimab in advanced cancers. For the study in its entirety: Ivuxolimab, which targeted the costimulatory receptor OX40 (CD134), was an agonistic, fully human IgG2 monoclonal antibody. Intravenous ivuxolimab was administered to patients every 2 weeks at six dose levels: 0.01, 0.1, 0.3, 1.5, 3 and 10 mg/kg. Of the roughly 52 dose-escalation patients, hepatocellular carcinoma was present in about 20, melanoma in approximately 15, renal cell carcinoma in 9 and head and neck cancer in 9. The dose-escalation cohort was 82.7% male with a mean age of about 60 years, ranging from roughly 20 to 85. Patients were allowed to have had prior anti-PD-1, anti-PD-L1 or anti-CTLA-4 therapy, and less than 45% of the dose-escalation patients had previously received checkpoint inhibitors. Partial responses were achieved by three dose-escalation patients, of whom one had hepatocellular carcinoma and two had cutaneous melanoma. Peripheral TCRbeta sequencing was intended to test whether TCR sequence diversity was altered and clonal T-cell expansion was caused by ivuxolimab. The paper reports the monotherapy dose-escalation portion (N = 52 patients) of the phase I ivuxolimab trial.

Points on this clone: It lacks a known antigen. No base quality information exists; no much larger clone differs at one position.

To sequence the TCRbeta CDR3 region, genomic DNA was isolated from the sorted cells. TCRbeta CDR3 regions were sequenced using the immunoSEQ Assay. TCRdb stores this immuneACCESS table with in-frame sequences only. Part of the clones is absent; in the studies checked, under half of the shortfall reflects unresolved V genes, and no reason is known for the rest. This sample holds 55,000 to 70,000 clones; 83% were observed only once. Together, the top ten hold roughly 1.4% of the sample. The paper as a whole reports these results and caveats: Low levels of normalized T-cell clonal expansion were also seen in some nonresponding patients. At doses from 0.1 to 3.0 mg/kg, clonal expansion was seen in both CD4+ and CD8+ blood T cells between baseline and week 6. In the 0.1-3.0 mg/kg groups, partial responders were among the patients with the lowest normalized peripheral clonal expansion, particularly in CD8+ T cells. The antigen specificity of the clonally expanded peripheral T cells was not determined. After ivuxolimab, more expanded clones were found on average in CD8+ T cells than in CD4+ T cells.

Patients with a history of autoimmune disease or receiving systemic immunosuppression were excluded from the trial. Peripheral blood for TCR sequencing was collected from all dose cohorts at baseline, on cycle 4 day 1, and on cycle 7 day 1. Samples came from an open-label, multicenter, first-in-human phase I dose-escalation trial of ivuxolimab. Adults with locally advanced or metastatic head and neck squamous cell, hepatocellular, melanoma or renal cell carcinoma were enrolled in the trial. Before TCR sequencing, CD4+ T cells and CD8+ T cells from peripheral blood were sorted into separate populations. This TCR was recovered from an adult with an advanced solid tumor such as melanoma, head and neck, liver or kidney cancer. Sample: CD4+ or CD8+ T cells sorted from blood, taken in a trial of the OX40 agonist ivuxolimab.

The encoded CDR3 is CASSSTNFYGYTF. The DNA is as follows: TGTGCCAGCAGTTCGACCAACTTCTATGGCTACACCTTC. The sequence is built from TRBV2 and TRBJ1-2, with the D gene not clear enough to name. V is clipped by 5 bases and J by 4 bases, and the sequence between their germline boundaries is 11 bases long. CDR3 length: 13 amino acids, cysteine to phenylalanine. Kept here is only the CDR3 DNA, which spans 39 bases and is read in frame from base 1. Taken from the germline V gene, the CDR1 and CDR2 loops are SNHLY and FYNNEI.